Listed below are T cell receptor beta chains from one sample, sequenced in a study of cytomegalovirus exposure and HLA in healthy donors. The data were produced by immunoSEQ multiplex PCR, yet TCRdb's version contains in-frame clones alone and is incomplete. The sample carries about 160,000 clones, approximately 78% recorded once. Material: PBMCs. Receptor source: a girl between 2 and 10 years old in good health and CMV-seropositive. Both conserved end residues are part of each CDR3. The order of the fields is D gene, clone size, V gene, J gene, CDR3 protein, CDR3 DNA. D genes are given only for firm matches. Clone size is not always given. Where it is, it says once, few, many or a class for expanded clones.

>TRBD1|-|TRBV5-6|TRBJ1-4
CASSFKFGQEASGEKLFF
TGTGCCAGCAGCTTTAAGTTTGGACAGGAGGCAAGTGGTGAAAAACTGTTTTTT
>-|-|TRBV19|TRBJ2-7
CASSIRGLRSSYEQYF
TGTGCCAGTAGTATACGGGGACTCCGGTCCTCCTACGAGCAGTACTTC
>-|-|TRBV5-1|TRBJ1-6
CASSLAIENSPLHF
TGCGCCAGCAGCTTGGCCATAGAAAATTCACCCCTCCACTTT
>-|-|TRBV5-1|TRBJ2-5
CASSSQGGTQYF
TGCGCCAGCAGCTCCCAGGGGGGGACCCAGTACTTC
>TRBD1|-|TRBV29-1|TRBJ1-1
CSLTGWDSFF
TGCAGCCTGACAGGGTGGGACTCTTTCTTT
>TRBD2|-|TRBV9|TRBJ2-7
CASSVGSSGGSYEQYF
TGTGCCAGCAGCGTAGGGTCTAGCGGAGGCTCCTACGAGCAGTACTTC
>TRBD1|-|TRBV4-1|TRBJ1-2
CASSQDLGQVGYTF
TGCGCCAGCAGCCAAGATTTGGGACAGGTCGGCTACACCTTC
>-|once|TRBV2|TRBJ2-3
CASSEVPFTDTQYF
TGTGCCAGCAGTGAAGTCCCCTTTACAGATACGCAGTATTTT
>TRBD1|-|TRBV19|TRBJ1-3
CASSLLGDRGLLSGNTIYF
TGTGCCAGTAGTCTCCTTGGGGACAGGGGACTTCTCTCTGGAAACACCATATATTTT
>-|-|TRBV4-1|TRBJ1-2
CASSQGAGSDYGYTF
TGCGCCAGCAGCCAAGGGGCGGGGTCGGACTATGGCTACACCTTC
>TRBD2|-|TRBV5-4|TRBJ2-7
CASSLGLAGSFYEQYF
TGTGCCAGCAGCTTGGGACTAGCGGGGAGCTTCTACGAGCAGTACTTC
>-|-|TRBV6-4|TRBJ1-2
CASRTAQGGSYGYTF
TGTGCCAGCAGAACCGCTCAGGGAGGCAGCTATGGCTACACCTTC
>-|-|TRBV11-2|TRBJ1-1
CASSPWANTEAFF
TGTGCCAGCAGCCCCTGGGCGAACACTGAAGCTTTCTTT
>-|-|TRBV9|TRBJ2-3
CASSVEQSTDTQYF
TGTGCCAGCAGCGTAGAACAAAGCACAGATACGCAGTATTTT
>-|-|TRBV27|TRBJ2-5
CASSPMFTTQETQYF
TGTGCCAGCAGCCCTATGTTTACTACCCAAGAGACCCAGTACTTC
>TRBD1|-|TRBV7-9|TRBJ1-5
CASSFGLGTGYNQPQHF
TGTGCCAGCAGCTTCGGACTGGGGACAGGGTACAATCAGCCCCAGCATTTT
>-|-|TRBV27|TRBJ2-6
CASTPRVRTGANVLTF
TGTGCCAGCACTCCCAGGGTTCGTACTGGGGCCAACGTCCTGACTTTC
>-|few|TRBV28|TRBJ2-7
CASSRQGPYEQYF
TGTGCCAGCAGTCGCCAGGGGCCCTACGAGCAGTACTTC
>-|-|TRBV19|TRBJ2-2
CASGGHGTGELFF
TGTGCCAGCGGAGGGCACGGGACCGGGGAGCTGTTTTTT
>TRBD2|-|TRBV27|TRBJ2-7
CASSLSIAGAYEQYF
TGTGCCAGCAGTTTATCGATAGCGGGAGCCTACGAGCAGTACTTC
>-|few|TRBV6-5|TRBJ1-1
CASSLGSRNTEAFF
TGTGCCAGCAGCCTAGGGAGCAGGAACACTGAAGCTTTCTTT
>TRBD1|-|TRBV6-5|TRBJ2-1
CASNIPDRDNNEQFF
TGTGCCAGCAATATCCCGGACAGGGACAACAATGAGCAGTTCTTC
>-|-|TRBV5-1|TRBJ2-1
CASSLYPSDHNEQFF
TGCGCCAGCAGCTTGTACCCTAGCGACCACAATGAGCAGTTCTTC
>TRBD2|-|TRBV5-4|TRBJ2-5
CASSLDTLAGGSPETQYF
TGTGCCAGCAGCTTGGATACGCTAGCGGGAGGTTCTCCAGAGACCCAGTACTTC
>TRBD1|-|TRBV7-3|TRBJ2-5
CASSFRGHLGETQYF
TGTGCCAGCAGCTTCAGGGGGCATCTAGGGGAGACCCAGTACTTC
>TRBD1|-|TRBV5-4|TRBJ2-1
CASANDRANEQFF
TGTGCCAGCGCCAATGACAGGGCGAATGAGCAGTTCTTC
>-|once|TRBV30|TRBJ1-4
CAWSIAPFNEKLFF
TGTGCCTGGAGTATCGCGCCCTTTAATGAAAAACTGTTTTTT
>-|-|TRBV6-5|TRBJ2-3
CASSYARGTDTQYF
TGTGCCAGCAGTTACGCCCGCGGCACAGATACGCAGTATTTT
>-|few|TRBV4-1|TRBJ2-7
CASSQFLGGLRDGSYEQYF
TGCGCCAGCAGCCAATTCCTCGGGGGACTCCGGGACGGGTCCTACGAGCAGTACTTC
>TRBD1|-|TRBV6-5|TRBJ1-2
CASSLNGQGGSSYTF
TGTGCCAGCAGTCTAAATGGACAGGGCGGGTCTAGCTACACCTTC
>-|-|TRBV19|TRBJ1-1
CASSILGQNTEAFF
TGTGCCAGTAGTATTCTCGGACAGAACACTGAAGCTTTCTTT
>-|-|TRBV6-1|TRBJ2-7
CASSEAGEAREQYF
TGTGCCAGCAGTGAAGCGGGAGAGGCACGCGAGCAGTACTTC
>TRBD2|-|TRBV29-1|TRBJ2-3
CSVWTSGSLTTQYF
TGCAGCGTTTGGACTAGCGGGAGTCTAACTACGCAGTATTTT
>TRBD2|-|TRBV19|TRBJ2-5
CASSFAGGGETQYF
TGTGCCAGTAGTTTCGCGGGAGGAGGGGAGACCCAGTACTTC
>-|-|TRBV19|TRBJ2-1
CASSIGGTGNEQFF
TGTGCCAGTAGTATAGGCGGGACCGGGAATGAGCAGTTCTTC
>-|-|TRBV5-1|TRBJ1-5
CASSPGRGNQPQHF
TGCGCCAGCAGCCCTGGGAGGGGCAATCAGCCCCAGCATTTT
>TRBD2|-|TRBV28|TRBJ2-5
CASSSSGREETQYF
TGTGCCAGCAGTTCCAGCGGGAGAGAAGAGACCCAGTACTTC
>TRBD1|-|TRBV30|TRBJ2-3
CAYGQGESTQYF
TGTGCCTACGGACAGGGTGAGAGTACGCAGTATTTT
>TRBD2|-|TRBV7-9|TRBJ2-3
CASDQWTSGSDTQYF
TGTGCCAGCGACCAATGGACTAGCGGGTCGGATACGCAGTATTTT
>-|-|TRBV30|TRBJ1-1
CAWRKQGTEAFF
TGTGCCTGGAGGAAACAGGGAACTGAAGCTTTCTTT
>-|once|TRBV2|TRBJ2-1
CASSEKRGSAEQFF
TGTGCCAGCAGTGAAAAACGAGGCTCCGCTGAGCAGTTCTTC